The 14 T cell receptor beta chains below come from one sample, sequenced in a study of metastatic and nonmetastatic thyroid tumors. TCRdb reanalyzed the PCR reads via MiXCR. The sample records fewer than 35,000 clones, roughly a quarter being singletons. Patients had received no treatment of any kind before thyroid surgery. Sequencing was carried out using blood. The receptors come from a female donor with papillary thyroid cancer or a benign thyroid nodule (not recorded which). Some clones in this sample may be carry-over from other donors' samples.

The gene calls are TRBV5-1 and TRBJ1-2; a possible D gene is TRBD1 (5 bases). Trimming removed 0 bases at V and 8 bases at J, with 20 bases between. This CDR3 contains 16 residues. Germline CDR1 SGHRS, CDR2 YFSETQ. CDR3 in DNA: TGCGCCAGCAGCTTGGAGTTTGGGGCCAGGGTGTTGGGCTACACCTTC. Residues: CASSLEFGARVLGYTF.

J is TRBJ2-7 and V is TRBV20-1; D remains unclear. The germline V gene encodes CDR1 DFQATT and CDR2 SNEGSKA (reference sequence). Trimming removed 0 bases at V and 1 base at J, with 7 bases between. This CDR3 spans 13 amino acids. The CDR3 sequence is CSARDLGSYEQYF. CDR3 DNA sequence: TGCAGTGCTAGAGACCTAGGGTCCTACGAGCAGTACTTC.

This clone ranks as medium-sized. V usage is TRBV28 and J usage is TRBJ1-3, with D unresolved. Germline-derived CDR1 and CDR2 are MDHEN and SYDVKM. The V gene lost 2 bases and the J gene lost 2 bases, with 7 bases spanning the gap. The CDR3 extends over 14 amino acids. CDR3 protein: CASSLRGPGNTIYF. The CDR3 nucleotides are TGTGCCAGCAGTTTAAGAGGCCCTGGAAACACCATATATTTT.

The sample holds many counts of this clone. The rearrangement joins TRBV29-1 to TRBJ2-5; 9 nucleotides match TRBD2. Germline V lookup: CDR1 SQVTM, CDR2 ANQGSEA. CDR3 length equals 15 residues. Losses at the gene ends were 5 bases for V and 0 bases for J; bases not matched to a gene: 7. CDR3 DNA sequence: TGCAGCGTTTCCCGACTAGCGGTGTACCAAGAGACCCAGTACTTC. It translates to CSVSRLAVYQETQYF.

This clone was counted ten times or more. V and J are TRBV20-1 and TRBJ2-5, with D tentatively TRBD1 (6 bases). The germline gives CDR1 DFQATT, CDR2 SNEGSKA (reference sequence). The CDR3 sequence is 13 residues long. The V end was cut by 7 bases, the J end by 0 bases, with 12 bases between. The CDR3 loop reads CSVPDRNQETQYF. The CDR3 nucleotides read TGCAGTGTCCCGGACAGAAACCAAGAGACCCAGTACTTC.

In its sample, this clone ranks as medium-sized. The genes are TRBV6-1 and TRBJ1-1; perhaps TRBD1 as D (6 bases). Germline V CDR1 and CDR2: MNHNS, SASEGT. V was cut by 5 bases and J by 1 base, with 17 bases left in between. This CDR3 is 16 amino acids long. CDR3 nucleotide sequence: TGTGCCAGCAGTAACTGGACGGTAGGGGGGAACACTGAAGCTTTCTTT. Translation gives CASSNWTVGGNTEAFF.

For this clone: This may come from a read error, since a much larger clone is one base off. The V and J genes are TRBV14 and TRBJ2-1; no firm D call. With 6 bases removed from V and 12 bases from J, the gap between germline ends came to 24 bases. The CDR3 length is 15 residues. Germline V gene lookup returns CDR1 SGHDN and CDR2 FVKESK. This CDR3 reads CASRPPARGPWGQFF. The CDR3 DNA follows: TGTGCCAGCAGACCCCCTGCGAGAGGCCCCTGGGGGCAGTTCTTC.

This clone has just a few counts. Other DNA sequences in this specimen translate into the identical CDR3. The chain carries TRBV6-4 and TRBJ2-3; D is perhaps TRBD2 (5 bases). CDR1 is MRHNA, CDR2 SNTAGT, per germline. The CDR3 has 21 amino acids. Trimming left V 6 bases short and J 1 base short, with 32 bases between. This chain's CDR3 is CASRIFQVPVVGEIGTDTQYF. The CDR3 DNA follows: TGTGCCAGCAGAATCTTCCAGGTCCCAGTTGTGGGAGAGATCGGCACAGATACGCAGTATTTT.

This clone appeared many times. A single base separates this from a much larger clone, so it may be a read error. A read error is likely, as this CDR3 ends without the conserved phenylalanine or tryptophan. Written as DNA, the CDR3 is TGTGCCAGTAGTTCTAATCCGGGGGAATCGGGCGAGCAGTACCTC. Its protein is CASSSNPGESGEQYL. The chain joins TRBV19 to TRBJ2-7; D perhaps matches TRBD2 (6 bases). Trimming pared 5 bases from V and 6 bases from J, leaving 20 bases between. The germline V gene encodes CDR1 LNHDA and CDR2 SQIVND (reference sequence). This CDR3 comprises 15 residues.

This clone was counted many times. A read error may be the cause here, since a much bigger clone is one base away. This chain uses TRBV2 with TRBJ2-7, with D tentatively TRBD2 (6 bases). V shed 5 bases and J shed 7 bases, with 15 bases lying between them. The V gene's germline CDR1 is SNHLY and CDR2 FYNNEI. CDR3 length: 13 amino acids. The CDR3 spells CASSWDGAGEQYF. As DNA, the CDR3 is TGTGCCAGCAGTTGGGACGGGGCGGGGGAGCAGTACTTC. Based on the CDR3 plus reference TRBV2 and TRBJ2-7, the full variable domain is EPEVTQTPSHQVTQMGQEVILRCVPISNHLYFYWYRQILGQKVEFLVSFYNNEISEKSEIFDDQFSVERPDGSNFTLKIRSTKLEDSAMYFCASSWDGAGEQYFGPGTRLTVT.

To note about this clone: The junction differs from germline at one of its ends, possibly a read error. The chain links TRBV12-3 or TRBV12-4 to TRBJ1-1; D is unclear. The CDR3 is 13 amino acids. The CDR3 sequence: CGSSFSTNTEPFF. The CDR3 nucleotides are TGTGGCAGCAGTTTTTCGACCAACACTGAACCTTTCTTT.

This clone appeared many times. A clone one base away is much larger, so this may be a read error. This sequence joins TRBV5-1 and TRBJ2-1, with D perhaps TRBD1 or TRBD2 (5 bases each). Germline lookup yields CDR1 SGHRS and CDR2 YFSETQ. Trimming cost V 4 bases and J 8 bases, with 19 bases left between them. The CDR3 loop spans 15 amino acids. DNA of the CDR3: TGCGCCAGCAGCCCCACCGGGACGGCATACTATGAGCAGTTCTTC. It codes for CASSPTGTAYYEQFF. Full variable domain (missing parts from reference TRBV5-1 and TRBJ2-1): KAGVTQTPRYLIKTRGQQVTLSCSPISGHRSVSWYQQTPGQGLQFLFEYFSETQRNKGNFPGRFSGRQFSNSRSEMNVSTLELGDSALYLCASSPTGTAYYEQFFGPGTRLTVL.

In its sample, this clone was seen many times. V gene TRBV6-4 combines with J gene TRBJ2-3; the match to TRBD2 covers 10 bases. This CDR3 is built from 15 residues. Trimming removed 2 bases from V and 1 base from J; junction bases left unmatched: 0. CDR1 is MRHNA and CDR2 is SNTAGT in the germline V gene. CDR3 protein: CASSDGTSGTDTQYF. For the CDR3, the DNA is TGTGCCAGCAGTGACGGGACTAGCGGCACAGATACGCAGTATTTT.

This clone was picked up many times. V gene TRBV19 combines with J gene TRBJ2-2; 8 nucleotides align to TRBD1. The CDR3 is made up of 16 amino acids. The J segment lost 7 bases and the V segment lost 6 bases, leaving 13 bases of the junction unmatched. The germline gives CDR1 LNHDA, CDR2 SQIVND (reference sequence). CDR3 protein: CASRGPWTGTNGELFF. The CDR3 DNA reads TGTGCCAGTAGGGGACCTTGGACAGGGACGAACGGGGAGCTGTTTTTT.